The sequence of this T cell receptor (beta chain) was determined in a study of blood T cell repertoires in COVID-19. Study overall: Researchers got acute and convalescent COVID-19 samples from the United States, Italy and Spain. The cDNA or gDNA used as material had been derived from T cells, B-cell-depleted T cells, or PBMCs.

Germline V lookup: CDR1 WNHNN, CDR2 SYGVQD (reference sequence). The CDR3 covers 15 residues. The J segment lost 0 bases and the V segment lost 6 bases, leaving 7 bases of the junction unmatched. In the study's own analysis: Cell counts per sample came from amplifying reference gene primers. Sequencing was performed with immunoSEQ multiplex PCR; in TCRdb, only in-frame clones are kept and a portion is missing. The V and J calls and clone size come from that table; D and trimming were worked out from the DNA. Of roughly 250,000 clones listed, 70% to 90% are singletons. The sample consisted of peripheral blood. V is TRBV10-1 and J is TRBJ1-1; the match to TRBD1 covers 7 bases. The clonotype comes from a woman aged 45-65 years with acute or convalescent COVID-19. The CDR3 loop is CASRLRDSMNTEAFF. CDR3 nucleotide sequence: TGCGCCAGCAGGCTCCGGGACAGCATGAACACTGAAGCTTTCTTT.